The clone carrying this T cell receptor beta chain has ten or more counts. The sample originates from a study of regulatory T cells in long-lasting Graves disease. Time point described: newly diagnosed GD, antithyroid drugs for less than 3 months. After RNA was extracted from PBMCs, the TCR library was made from it. To make TCR beta libraries, researchers used iRepertoire HTBI primers and Arm-PCR of CDR3 regions. MiXCR was run by TCRdb on the multiplex PCR reads, yielding one entry per CDR3 protein. Among around 400,000 distinct CDR3 sequences listed, 10% to 15% were seen once. The CDR3 loop spans 16 amino acids. The germline V gene encodes CDR1 MNHEY and CDR2 SVGEGT. Unmatched junction bases numbered 10, after V lost 6 bases and J lost 2 bases. The sample was also reused in another study, on T cells in Graves' hyperthyroidism and ophthalmopathy. As that study records: Absent ophthalmopathy progression within 18 months defined stable Graves' hyperthyroidism.

This rearrangement joins TRBV6-2 or TRBV6-3 to TRBJ1-3; TRBD1 matches 7 bases. The specimen comprised peripheral blood mononuclear cells (PBMCs), sampled at new diagnosis, from a patient treated with antithyroid drugs. The sequence was collected from a woman aged 18-35 years with Graves disease. CDR3: CASSRGGGQAGNTIYF. The CDR3 bases are TGTGCCAGCAGCCGAGGTGGAGGACAGGCTGGAAACACCATATATTTT.